These 21 T cell receptor beta chains were sequenced from one sample in a study of blood T cell repertoires in COVID-19. TCRdb's copy holds only in-frame clones and misses some; the assay was immunoSEQ multiplex PCR. The sample has around 200,000 clones; about 85% are singletons. The specimen sequenced was peripheral blood. The receptors here all came from a woman at least 80 years old with acute or convalescent COVID-19.

A word on this clone: One end of the junction varies from germline; a read error may be responsible. The chain links TRBV7-7 to TRBJ2-5; D may be TRBD2 (6 bases). The CDR3 spans 15 residues. Per the germline V gene, CDR1 is SSHAT and CDR2 is FNYEAQ (reference sequence). The CDR3 sequence: CASSCFERAQETQYF. CDR3 in DNA: TGTGCTAGCAGCTGTTTCGAGCGGGCCCAAGAGACCCAGTACTTC.

This clone was observed a single time. The CDR3 loop is CASSQLISRDEAFF. In nucleotides, the CDR3 is TGTGCCAGCAGCCAATTGATTAGCCGCGATGAAGCTTTCTTT. The chain links TRBV3-1 (or the pseudogene TRBV3-2) to TRBJ1-1, with unresolved D. The ends were cut back, 2 bases at V and 7 bases at J, with 14 bases in the middle. This CDR3 region has 14 residues. The germline V gene encodes CDR1 LGHDT and CDR2 YNNKEL (reference sequence).

The chain uses TRBV28 and TRBJ1-4, with a weak D call TRBD1 (5 bases). The CDR3 loop spans 11 amino acids. Germline V gene sequence: CDR1 MDHEN, CDR2 SYDVKM. V was shortened by 5 bases and J by 8 bases, with 6 bases between the two germline ends. DNA for the CDR3: TGTGCCAGCAGTGGGGGGGAAAAACTGTTTTTT. Encoded protein: CASSGGEKLFF.

This chain links TRBV7-2 with TRBJ2-3, with D uncertain. CDR3 length equals 13 residues. CDR1 is SGHTA and CDR2 is FQGNSA in the germline V gene. Trimming pared 7 bases from V and 0 bases from J, leaving 8 bases between. CDR3: CASTGFSTDTQYF. CDR3 coding DNA: TGTGCCAGCACCGGGTTTAGCACAGATACGCAGTATTTT.

The V call is TRBV12-3 or TRBV12-4, the J call TRBJ2-1; D remains ambiguous. The CDR3 extends over 13 amino acids. The DNA for the CDR3 is TGTGCTGGCACACAGAGCTCCTACAATGAGCAGTTCTTC. Encoded protein: CAGTQSSYNEQFF.

This CDR3 is CASSFDRREGGYGYTF. The CDR3 nucleotides are TGTGCCAGCAGTTTTGACAGGCGGGAGGGAGGGTATGGCTACACCTTC. The V gene is TRBV27, the J gene TRBJ1-2; weak D call: TRBD1 (6 bases). Germline V gives CDR1 MNHEY, CDR2 SMNVEV (reference sequence). V shed 3 bases and J shed 5 bases, with 19 bases lying between them. The CDR3 length is 16 residues.

The table lists this clone with a few counts. This chain uses TRBV25-1 with TRBJ1-5, with TRBD1 as a possible D gene (6 bases). The V gene lost 4 bases and the J gene lost 1 base, with 8 bases spanning the gap. The germline CDR1 and CDR2 sequences are MGHDK and SYGVNS. This CDR3 spans 14 amino acids. The CDR3 coding sequence is TGTGCCAGCAGTGCCCAGGGGAGCAATCAGCCCCAGCATTTT. This translates into CASSAQGSNQPQHF.

The gene calls are TRBV28 and TRBJ2-1, with TRBD1 as a possible D gene (5 bases). The CDR3 totals 13 residues. In germline, CDR1 is MDHEN, CDR2 SYDVKM. V lost 7 bases, J lost 2 bases, and 9 bases lay in between. This CDR3 is CASTKGAYNEQFF. CDR3 sequence (DNA): TGTGCCAGCACGAAAGGGGCCTACAATGAGCAGTTCTTC.

This chain connects TRBV15 to TRBJ2-5, with TRBD2 matching 12 bases. Germline CDR1 is LNHNV and CDR2 is YYDKDF (reference sequence). The CDR3 consists of 19 residues. With 6 bases clipped from V and 5 bases from J, the junction kept 19 bases outside the gene matches. The DNA of the CDR3 is TGTGCCACCAGAAAAGGGGACACAGCTAGCGGGAGGGCCCGGGAGACCCAGTACTTC. Protein: CATRKGDTASGRARETQYF. Full variable domain (rest looked up from reference TRBV15 and TRBJ2-5): DAMVIQNPRYQVTQFGKPVTLSCSQTLNHNVMYWYQQKSSQAPKLLFHYYDKDFNNEADTPDNFQSRRPNTSFCFLDIRSPGLGDTAMYLCATRKGDTASGRARETQYFGPGTRLLVL.

The V gene is TRBV2, the J gene TRBJ1-2; no clear D. Germline lookup yields CDR1 SNHLY and CDR2 FYNNEI. The ends were cut back, 10 bases at V and 4 bases at J, with 19 bases in the middle. This CDR3 is built from 14 residues. The DNA for the CDR3 is TGTGCCACTCACGAAGAGGCCGGGAGCTATGGCTACACCTTC. Its protein product is CATHEEAGSYGYTF.

This clone was seen a handful of times. The chain joins TRBV2 to TRBJ1-5; D remains ambiguous. Germline CDR1 is SNHLY and CDR2 is FYNNEI. Trimming removed 4 bases from V and 5 bases from J, with 3 bases in between. CDR3 length: 11 amino acids. CDR3 bases: TGTGCCAGCAGTGTCGATCAGCCCCAGCATTTT. Its translation: CASSVDQPQHF. Supplemented by reference TRBV2 and TRBJ1-5, the full variable domain reads EPEVTQTPSHQVTQMGQEVILRCVPISNHLYFYWYRQILGQKVEFLVSFYNNEISEKSEIFDDQFSVERPDGSNFTLKIRSTKLEDSAMYFCASSVDQPQHFGDGTRLSIL.

The chain carries TRBV30 and TRBJ2-1, with 7 bases matching TRBD1. There are 14 residues in the CDR3. Per the germline V gene, CDR1 is GTSNPN and CDR2 is SVGIG (reference sequence). V shed 6 bases, J shed 0 bases, and the junction held 5 bases outside the gene matches. The DNA for the CDR3 is TGTGCCTGTCACCGGGACAGCTCCTACAATGAGCAGTTCTTC. It yields the protein CACHRDSSYNEQFF.

This clone was picked up one time. V gene TRBV30 combines with J gene TRBJ2-5; 7 nucleotides agree with TRBD2. The CDR3 has 16 residues. V shed 3 bases and J 4 bases; nucleotides not matched to a gene: 14. CDR1 is GTSNPN and CDR2 is SVGIG in the germline V gene (reference sequence). For the CDR3, the DNA is TGTGCCTGGAGCGAAATCCGCGAGCGGGATTTAGAGACCCAGTACTTC. Encoded protein: CAWSEIRERDLETQYF.

This rearrangement joins TRBV2 to TRBJ1-1, with 8 bases fitting TRBD1. This CDR3 is 11 amino acids long. V was clipped by 10 bases and J by 6 bases; unmatched bases: 4. Germline V CDR1 and CDR2: SNHLY, FYNNEI. CDR3 sequence: CATRTGPEAFF. The CDR3 coding sequence is TGTGCCACTCGGACAGGGCCTGAAGCTTTCTTT.

The J gene is TRBJ1-1, the V gene TRBV19; 9 nucleotides agree with TRBD1. The CDR3 totals 12 residues. J gave up 8 bases and V 6 bases, and 4 bases lay outside the gene matches. CDR1 and CDR2 from the germline V gene are LNHDA and SQIVND (reference sequence). This chain's CDR3 is CASRGDRVEAFF. The CDR3 DNA sequence: TGTGCCAGTAGGGGGGACAGGGTGGAAGCTTTCTTT. Supplemented by reference TRBV19 and TRBJ1-1, the full variable domain reads DGGITQSPKYLFRKEGQNVTLSCEQNLNHDAMYWYRQDPGQGLRLIYYSQIVNDFQKGDIAEGYSVSREKKESFPLTVTSAQKNPTAFYLCASRGDRVEAFFGQGTRLTVV.

The rearrangement uses TRBV18 and TRBJ1-1; 7 bases align to TRBD1. CDR1 and CDR2 (germline): KGHSH, LQKENI. This CDR3 contains 15 residues. The V segment lost 3 bases and the J segment 2 bases; nucleotides outside the gene matches: 6. CDR3 nucleotides: TGTGCCAGCTCACCGGCGGGACAGAGAAACACTGAAGCTTTCTTT. Protein product: CASSPAGQRNTEAFF.

As to this clone: A junction end diverges from the germline sequence, so it may reflect a read error. Additional DNA sequences in this sample encode the identical CDR3. The chain couples TRBV5-1 to TRBJ1-1; 9 positions match TRBD1. This CDR3 is 14 amino acids long. Germline values: CDR1 SGHRS, CDR2 YFSETQ. CDR3 sequence (DNA): TGCGCCAGCAGTTTGGGACAGGGAAAAACTGAAGCTTTCTTT. It is translated as CASSLGQGKTEAFF.

The V and J genes are TRBV5-6 and TRBJ2-7; TRBD1 matches at 8 bases. The V gene's germline CDR1 is SGHDT and CDR2 YYEEEE. The junction had 14 bases not matched to a gene; V was cut back by 5 bases and J by 4 bases. This CDR3 comprises 16 residues. The CDR3 region is CASSPIPGQVSYEQYF. The CDR3 DNA follows: TGTGCCAGCAGTCCTATTCCGGGACAGGTATCGTACGAGCAGTACTTC.

The CDR3 DNA is TGTGCCAGCATAAGGAGTAAAGGGGAAGCTAACTATGGCTACACCTTC. Amino acids: CASIRSKGEANYGYTF. The chain carries TRBV7-9 and TRBJ1-2, with D perhaps matching TRBD1 (5 bases). CDR1 and CDR2 (germline): SEHNR, FQNEAQ (reference sequence). Trimming left V 7 bases short and J 0 bases short, with 18 bases between. The CDR3 consists of 16 residues.

Regarding this clone: Other DNA sequences within the sample encode an identical CDR3. V is TRBV6-5 and J is TRBJ1-1; D is ambiguous. V lost 0 bases and J lost 5, with 7 bases in between. Germline CDR1 and CDR2: MNHEY and SVGAGI. The CDR3 runs 13 residues. CDR3 sequence reads: CASSYSRVTEAFF. In DNA, the CDR3 is TGTGCCAGCAGTTACTCACGGGTAACTGAAGCTTTCTTT.

This chain links TRBV5-6 with TRBJ2-5, with 8 positions matching TRBD1. V dropped 4 bases and J dropped 4; count of bases not matched to a gene: 6. The germline CDR1 and CDR2 sequences are SGHDT and YYEEEE. There are 14 residues in the CDR3. The CDR3 DNA is TGTGCCAGCAGCCGGACAGGGTCCGGAGAGACCCAGTACTTC. Amino acids: CASSRTGSGETQYF.